This T cell receptor beta chain was retrieved from a study of T-cell reconstitution after alpha-beta-depleted transplantation in children (dated by TCRdb to 2016 to 2018). Background on the whole study: T-cell immune reconstitution after TCRalphabeta/CD19-depleted allogeneic hematopoietic cell transplantation in children was quantitatively tracked in the study by means of TCR repertoire profiling. Overall study outcomes, separate from this receptor: In some patients, the high TCRbeta diversity seen at day 60 was put down to recipient T cells and intrathymic progenitors that had survived conditioning. Over subsequent months, a decline in hyperexpanded clone frequencies was noted, and after one year, T-cell counts and TCRbeta diversity were mostly ascribed to newly produced T cells. The apparently early alphabetaT-cell count recovery about two months after transplant was reportedly dependent on only several hundred rapidly expanded clones derived from non-depleted graft cells.

CDR1 SQVTM and CDR2 ANQGSEA were looked up in the germline V gene. The CDR3 contains 12 residues, cysteine and phenylalanine counted. CDR3 DNA is the only sequence kept; it has 36 bases, read in frame from the first base. V and J are truncated by 0 bases and 11 bases respectively, leaving an intervening sequence of 13 bases. This clonotype was observed at least ten times. The target of this receptor is not known. Per-base qualities were not stored, and no clone one base away is much larger. The intended sense of this specimen's time point label: day 60 (about 2 months) after transplantation. What the treatment or condition label conveys for this sample: allogeneic hematopoietic cell transplantation with graft depleted of TCRalphabeta T cells and CD19 B cells. Transplant recipients were children who received TCRalphabeta/CD19-depleted allogeneic hematopoietic cell grafts. Receptor libraries were prepared by PCR. The data were produced on an Illumina HiSeq 2500. To normalize quantification of the TCRbeta repertoire, the TCR libraries were built with molecular barcoding that relied on unique molecular identifiers. The public reads were quality trimmed at Q25 with fastp and then assembled into clones with MiXCR by TCRdb, keeping productive beta chains. Entries are consolidated by CDR3 protein sequence, retaining the most common genes and DNA. Present in this sample are some 43,000 distinct CDR3 sequences, around 9% of which were seen just once. Roughly 29% of the sample lies in the top ten.

This TCR derives from a male patient aged 2-10 years who had a stem cell transplant for chronic granulomatous disease, so the T cells may come from the graft donor. This chain joins TRBV29-1 to TRBJ1-1; the D segment cannot be called with confidence. Sequenced material: PBMCs, mostly from graft donor cells, taken 60 days after TCRalphabeta/CD19-depleted stem cell transplant. The sequenced DNA: TGCAGCGTTGAAGATTCCGGAATGTGGGCTTTCTTT. Translated, it gives CSVEDSGMWAFF.